The TCR beta chain under discussion was sequenced for a study of blood T cells in healthy people across ages. Trimming took 3 bases from V and 3 from J, leaving 6 bases between them. The CDR3 spans 12 residues. CDR1 and CDR2 (germline): ENHRY, SYGVKD. A second PCR, run for roughly 6 to 11 cycles, used a sample-barcoded 5' primer plus a J-beta primer mix. TCRdb itself ran the 5' RACE reads through MiXCR, one entry per CDR3 protein. This table has around 1,900,000 distinct CDR3 sequences, approximately 39% appearing once. This clonotype was picked up a small number of times. The origin of this receptor is a human donor in good health. The material sequenced was blood. The J gene is TRBJ2-7, the V gene TRBV10-3; D might be TRBD2 (5 bases). CDR3 amino acids: CAISEADYEQYF. The CDR3 nucleotides read TGTGCCATCAGTGAAGCGGACTACGAGCAGTACTTC.